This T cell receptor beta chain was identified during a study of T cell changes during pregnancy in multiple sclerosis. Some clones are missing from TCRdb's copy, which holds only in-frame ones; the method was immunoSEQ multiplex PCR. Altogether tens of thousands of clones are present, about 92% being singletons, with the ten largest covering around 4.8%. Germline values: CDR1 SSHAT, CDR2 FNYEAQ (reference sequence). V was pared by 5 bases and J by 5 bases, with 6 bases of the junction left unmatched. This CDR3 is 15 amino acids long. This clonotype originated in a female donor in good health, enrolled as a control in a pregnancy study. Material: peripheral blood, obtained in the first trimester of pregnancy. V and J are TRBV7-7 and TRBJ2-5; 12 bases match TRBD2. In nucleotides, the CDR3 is TGTGCCAGCAGCAGACTAGCGGGAGCGGGGGAGACCCAGTACTTC. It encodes CASSRLAGAGETQYF.